This TCR beta chain was sequenced in a study of shared clonotypes between healthy human individuals. Overall study: Plates per donor: three CD4 naive, three CD4 memory, two CD8 naive, one CD8 memory.

Study-wide findings and caveats: Compared with clonotypes that all four donors shared, non-shared clonotypes had lower generation probabilities. Roughly 5.3% of naive CD4 clonotypes were common to several donors.

This clone is a singleton in its sample. As yet, its antigen is unknown. The CDR3 spans 13 residues. The germline V gene has CDR1 SGHRS and CDR2 YFSETQ. V lost 0 bases, J lost 8 bases, and 8 bases lay in between. Genomic DNA per cell subset filled all wells of several immunoSEQ plates. Some clones are missing from TCRdb's copy, which holds only in-frame ones; the method was immunoSEQ multiplex PCR. This table has approximately 1,500,000 clones, roughly 96% appearing once. This TCR derives from a man aged 30-40 years in good health. The V and J genes are TRBV5-1 and TRBJ1-4, with D possibly matching TRBD1 (5 bases). Sequenced material: naive CD4+ T cells sorted from blood. The subset is: CD45RA+ positively selected. CDR3 residues: CASSLEWTEKLFF. CDR3 coding DNA: TGCGCCAGCAGCTTGGAGTGGACAGAAAAACTGTTTTTT.